One and the same sample provided the 30 T cell receptor beta chains below, sequenced in a study of blood T cell repertoires in COVID-19. The assay was immunoSEQ multiplex PCR, and TCRdb's table has in-frame clones only and misses some. The table has around 150,000 clones, around 81% seen once. The specimen sequenced was peripheral blood. These receptors came from an older woman with acute or convalescent COVID-19.

The J gene is TRBJ1-6, the V gene TRBV28, with TRBD1 matching 8 bases. The J segment lost 4 bases and the V segment lost 7 bases, leaving 3 bases of the junction unmatched. The CDR3 has 14 amino acids. Germline V gene data show CDR1 as MDHEN and CDR2 as SYDVKM. CDR3 protein: CASTDRDYNSPLHF. As DNA, the CDR3 is TGTGCCAGCACGGACAGGGATTATAATTCACCCCTCCACTTT.

This clone has only one observation. V is TRBV5-8 and J is TRBJ2-7; D is perhaps TRBD2 (5 bases). The germline CDR1 and CDR2 sequences are SGHTS and YDEGEE. The CDR3 spans 18 residues. V dropped 4 bases and J dropped 6 bases, with 29 bases sitting between them. The CDR3 DNA reads as TGTGCCAGCAGCCCCAATTCCTTACTAGTCCTCTCTCTCTCCGAGCAGTACTTC. It translates to CASSPNSLLVLSLSEQYF.

A note on this clone: The final CDR3 position lacks the conserved phenylalanine or tryptophan, pointing to a likely read error. This chain joins TRBV5-4 and TRBJ1-2, with 7 bases aligning to TRBD1. J was trimmed by 6 bases and V by 3 bases; bases with no gene match: 14. The CDR3 consists of 16 residues. Germline CDR1 is SGHNT and CDR2 is YYREEE (reference sequence). In DNA form, the CDR3 reads TGTGCCAGCAGCTGGAGGGGGCGCGGCAGGGAAAATGGCTACACCCTC. Protein product: CASSWRGRGRENGYTL.

This rearrangement joins TRBV28 to TRBJ1-1; D may be TRBD1 (5 bases). V was trimmed by 7 bases and J by 0 bases, leaving 12 bases between them. CDR3 length equals 14 residues. CDR1 is MDHEN and CDR2 is SYDVKM in the germline V gene. The CDR3 loop is CASNTDSMNTEAFF. CDR3 nucleotides: TGTGCCAGCAATACCGACAGTATGAACACTGAAGCTTTCTTT.

CDR3 DNA: TGTGCCAGTAGTAAGACAGGGGCCGGGAGGTCGCTCTACGAGCAGTACTTC. Its translation is CASSKTGAGRSLYEQYF. V and J are TRBV19 and TRBJ2-7, with D possibly matching TRBD1 (8 bases). Per the germline V gene, CDR1 is LNHDA and CDR2 is SQIVND (reference sequence). The CDR3 is made up of 17 amino acids. V lost 4 bases and J 3 bases, leaving 22 bases between the germline ends.

V is TRBV10-3 and J is TRBJ2-7; TRBD2 might be the D (6 bases). The CDR3 totals 16 residues. Germline values: CDR1 ENHRY, CDR2 SYGVKD. Between the trimmed V and J ends, which lost 6 bases and 4 bases, there was a span of 22 bases. The CDR3 nucleotides are TGTGCCATCAGGGTTGCGGAGGATAGCGGTGATTACGAGCAGTACTTC. Its protein product is CAIRVAEDSGDYEQYF.

This chain links TRBV19 with TRBJ2-2; D perhaps matches TRBD2 (5 bases). The CDR3 is made up of 14 amino acids. The V gene lost 1 base and the J gene lost 4 bases, with 7 bases spanning the gap. Germline CDR1 is LNHDA and CDR2 is SQIVND (reference sequence). In DNA form, the CDR3 reads TGTGCCAGTAGTATAGTTCTAGCCACCGGGGAGCTGTTTTTT. Its translation: CASSIVLATGELFF.

V usage is TRBV6-5 and J usage is TRBJ2-7, with a weak D call TRBD2 (5 bases). The germline V gene has CDR1 MNHEY and CDR2 SVGAGI. CDR3 length equals 15 residues. Trimming shortened V by 0 bases and J by 6 bases, and 15 bases separated the two germline ends. CDR3 nucleotide sequence: TGTGCCAGCAGTTACTCGCCAGACCAAGGGAGCGAGCAGTACTTC. Amino acid sequence: CASSYSPDQGSEQYF.

This clone has a single count. At the DNA level, this CDR3 is encoded by other sequences in the same sample as well. The chain links TRBV19 to TRBJ1-1, with 7 bases identical to TRBD1. Germline CDR1 and CDR2: LNHDA and SQIVND (reference sequence). CDR3 length: 16 amino acids. Trimming took 5 bases from V and 1 from J; bases not matched to a gene: 10. CDR3 DNA: TGTGCCAGTAGTTCGGGACCGGGACAGCCGAACACTGAAGCTTTCTTT. Its translation: CASSSGPGQPNTEAFF.

The genes are TRBV7-2 and TRBJ2-4, with D uncertain. The CDR3 has 15 residues. Germline V gene lookup returns CDR1 SGHTA and CDR2 FQGNSA. Trimming removed 1 base from V and 6 bases from J, with 13 bases in between. The CDR3 coding sequence is TGTGCCAGCAGCTTAGGAGGCCAAGTCGGAAACATTCAGTACTTC. Amino acid sequence: CASSLGGQVGNIQYF.

The chain is built from TRBV27 and TRBJ1-5, with D tentatively TRBD1 (5 bases). Trimming left V 0 bases short and J 6 bases short, with 12 bases between. The CDR3 loop spans 15 amino acids. The germline V gene has CDR1 MNHEY and CDR2 SMNVEV (reference sequence). The CDR3 reads CASSLSQGFRQPQHF. The CDR3 coding sequence is TGTGCCAGCAGTTTATCGCAGGGTTTCCGTCAGCCCCAGCATTTT.

The genes are TRBV5-1 and TRBJ1-6, with a possible D match to TRBD1 (5 bases). The CDR3 consists of 17 residues. The germline V and J ends were trimmed by 2 bases and 0 bases, with 12 bases remaining between them. Germline V gene sequence: CDR1 SGHRS, CDR2 YFSETQ. CDR3: CASSLNSGNSYNSPLHF. The CDR3 DNA reads as TGCGCCAGCAGCTTAAACTCAGGGAACTCCTATAATTCACCCCTCCACTTT.

This clone was detected a few times. The chain employs TRBV7-2 and TRBJ1-3; TRBD1 is a possible D gene (6 bases). The CDR3 has 16 residues. The germline CDR1 and CDR2 sequences are SGHTA and FQGNSA. The germline V and J ends were trimmed by 2 bases and 4 bases, with 15 bases remaining between them. In DNA, the CDR3 is TGTGCCAGCAGCTTATTTTCCGGGGGGCAGGGAAACACCATATATTTT. Residues: CASSLFSGGQGNTIYF.

This clone occurred once. J is TRBJ1-2 and V is TRBV5-6, with 8 bases aligning to TRBD1. This CDR3 is built from 17 residues. CDR1 is SGHDT and CDR2 is YYEEEE in the germline V gene. Trimming cost V 3 bases and J 8 bases; bases outside gene matches: 18. The CDR3 region is CASSYPMIHWTGKGYTF. The CDR3 DNA reads TGTGCCAGCAGCTACCCCATGATCCATTGGACAGGGAAGGGCTACACCTTC.

The chain has TRBV9 and TRBJ2-1, with D possibly matching TRBD2 (6 bases). Per the germline V gene, CDR1 is SGDLS and CDR2 is YYNGEE. CDR3 length equals 15 residues. The V gene lost 0 bases and the J gene lost 10 bases, with 17 bases spanning the gap. CDR3 in amino acids: CASSVATGARLEQFF. CDR3 coding DNA: TGTGCCAGCAGCGTAGCGACGGGAGCCCGATTAGAGCAGTTCTTC.

CDR3 protein: CASSSQGASQPQHF. CDR3 DNA: TGTGCCAGCAGCTCACAGGGGGCGTCTCAGCCCCAGCATTTT. V is TRBV7-9 and J is TRBJ1-5, with 9 bases fitting TRBD1. Germline lookup yields CDR1 SEHNR and CDR2 FQNEAQ (reference sequence). The V and J ends lost 4 bases and 6 bases, in that order; junction bases with no gene match: 4. The CDR3 extends over 14 amino acids. Variable domain in full (rest from reference TRBV7-9 and TRBJ1-5): DTGVSQNPRHKITKRGQNVTFRCDPISEHNRLYWYRQTLGQGPEFLTYFQNEAQLEKSRLLSDRFSAERPKGSFSTLEIQRTEQGDSAMYLCASSSQGASQPQHFGDGTRLSIL.

This chain joins TRBV27 and TRBJ1-2; tentatively, D is TRBD1 (5 bases). Germline assignment: CDR1 MNHEY and CDR2 SMNVEV (reference sequence). V shed 0 bases and J shed 4 bases, with 12 bases lying between them. The CDR3 covers 15 residues. CDR3: CASSLSGGRIYGYTF. For the CDR3, the DNA is TGTGCCAGCAGTTTATCCGGGGGTAGGATCTATGGCTACACCTTC.

The chain is built from TRBV30 and TRBJ2-7, with D perhaps matching TRBD2 (5 bases). The CDR3 totals 12 residues. The ends were cut back, 3 bases at V and 2 bases at J, with 8 bases in the middle. In germline, CDR1 is GTSNPN, CDR2 SVGIG (reference sequence). CDR3 region: CAWSRGPYEQYF. The CDR3 DNA follows: TGTGCCTGGAGCCGAGGGCCCTACGAGCAGTACTTC.

This chain connects TRBV5-1 to TRBJ2-7, with D tentatively TRBD2 (6 bases). The CDR3 sequence is 16 residues long. V lost 3 bases, J lost 4 bases, and 20 bases lay in between. CDR1 is SGHRS and CDR2 is YFSETQ in the germline V gene. CDR3 bases: TGCGCCAGCAGCTGGGGAGCGCGGGGTAACTCATACGAGCAGTACTTC. Translation gives CASSWGARGNSYEQYF.

V gene TRBV28 combines with J gene TRBJ1-4; D is uncertain. The CDR3 consists of 14 residues. Germline V gene data show CDR1 as MDHEN and CDR2 as SYDVKM. Trimming stripped 7 bases from V and 8 bases from J, with 17 bases between. As DNA, the CDR3 is TGTGCCAGCAAAGAGCGCGGATATCGCGAAAAACTGTTTTTT. Amino acid sequence: CASKERGYREKLFF.

This clone turned up a few times. The V and J genes are TRBV7-2 and TRBJ2-7; 14 bases agree with TRBD2. V lost 5 bases to trimming and J lost 6 bases; unmatched junction nucleotides: 3. CDR3 length: 14 residues. The V gene's germline CDR1 is SGHTA and CDR2 FQGNSA. In DNA, the CDR3 is TGTGCCAGCAGCCCGGGACTAGCGGGAGTCGAGCAGTACTTC. Translating gives CASSPGLAGVEQYF.

This clone was recorded once. The V gene is TRBV7-3, the J gene TRBJ2-1, with D tentatively TRBD1 (7 bases). V dropped 4 bases and J dropped 2 bases, with 12 bases sitting between them. Germline CDR1 SGHTA, CDR2 FQGTGA. This CDR3 contains 15 residues. This CDR3 reads CASSSQGGTYNEQFF. As DNA, the CDR3 is TGTGCCAGCAGCTCCCAGGGGGGTACCTACAATGAGCAGTTCTTC.

The chain has TRBV30 and TRBJ2-5; TRBD1 is a possible D gene (7 bases). Trimming stripped 2 bases from V and 4 bases from J, with 17 bases between. The CDR3 is 15 residues long. The germline V gene has CDR1 GTSNPN and CDR2 SVGIG (reference sequence). This CDR3 is CAWSPRRGRRETQYF. The CDR3 coding sequence is TGTGCCTGGAGTCCGAGGAGGGGGCGTCGAGAGACCCAGTACTTC. The full variable domain, in which reference TRBV30 and TRBJ2-5 provide the parts outside the CDR3, is SQTIHQWPATLVQPVGSPLSLECTVEGTSNPNLYWYRQAAGRGLQLLFYSVGIGQISSEVPQNLSASRPQDRQFILSSKKLLLSDSGFYLCAWSPRRGRRETQYFGPGTRLLVL.

This clone was recorded once. The chain couples TRBV27 to TRBJ1-2; D possibly corresponds to TRBD1 (6 bases). V was trimmed by 6 bases and J by 8 bases, leaving 16 bases between them. The CDR3 sequence is 13 residues long. CDR1 and CDR2 (germline): MNHEY, SMNVEV (reference sequence). This chain's CDR3 is CASSITGIEGYTF. CDR3 nucleotide sequence: TGTGCCAGCAGCATCACAGGGATTGAGGGCTACACCTTC.

The chain joins TRBV6-5 to TRBJ1-1; a possible D gene is TRBD1 (6 bases). V lost 0 bases to trimming and J lost 4 bases, with 9 bases between them. CDR1 is MNHEY and CDR2 is SVGAGI in the germline V gene. This CDR3 is built from 14 residues. This chain's CDR3 is CASSYSPRGTEAFF. The CDR3 region has the DNA TGTGCCAGCAGTTACTCGCCCAGGGGCACTGAAGCTTTCTTT.

This chain connects TRBV5-1 to TRBJ2-7, with 9 bases identical to TRBD2. Germline assignment: CDR1 SGHRS and CDR2 YFSETQ. CDR3 length: 15 residues. With 3 bases clipped from V and 2 bases from J, the junction kept 6 bases outside the gene matches. The CDR3 DNA reads as TGCGCCAGCAGCTCGTGGACTAGCGTCGCCTACGAGCAGTACTTC. Protein sequence: CASSSWTSVAYEQYF.

This clone was detected a few times. The CDR3 loop is CASSSGGGLAGEGQYF. The DNA for the CDR3 is TGTGCCAGCAGCTCAGGCGGGGGACTAGCGGGAGAGGGGCAGTACTTC. The genes are TRBV5-4 and TRBJ2-7; TRBD2 matches at 14 bases. Trimming removed 3 bases from V and 9 bases from J; junction bases left unmatched: 11. The CDR3 contains 16 residues. The germline gives CDR1 SGHNT, CDR2 YYREEE (reference sequence).

This clone was detected only once. The chain joins TRBV4-3 to TRBJ1-1; 10 bases align to TRBD1. The CDR3 has 15 residues. Trimming took 4 bases from V and 1 from J; bases not matched to a gene: 3. Germline V gene sequence: CDR1 LGHNA, CDR2 YSLEER. The CDR3 is CASSPWDRGNTEAFF. DNA of the CDR3: TGCGCCAGCAGCCCTTGGGACAGGGGGAACACTGAAGCTTTCTTT.

This clone was seen a few times. The chain has TRBV7-2 and TRBJ2-1; 12 positions agree with TRBD2. Germline V CDR1 and CDR2: SGHTA, FQGNSA. Losses at the gene ends were 2 bases for V and 4 bases for J; bases not matched to a gene: 3. This CDR3 has 16 amino acids. CDR3 sequence: CASSLRGTSGYNEQFF. In nucleotides, the CDR3 is TGTGCCAGCAGCTTAAGGGGGACTAGCGGGTACAATGAGCAGTTCTTC.

The chain recombines TRBV11-3 with TRBJ1-2, with no clear D. The CDR3 length is 15 residues. In germline, CDR1 is SGHNT, CDR2 YENEEA. The germline V and J ends were trimmed by 5 bases and 7 bases, with 20 bases remaining between them. Written as DNA, the CDR3 is TGTGCCAGCAGCCCGCCTGGAGGAGGTCGGGGTGGCTACACCTTC. Protein product: CASSPPGGGRGGYTF.